The T cell receptor (beta chain) described here comes from a study of blood T cell repertoires in COVID-19. Study background: Samples came from the United States, Italy and Spain, spanning acute and convalescent COVID-19. T cells, B-cell-depleted T cells, or PBMCs supplied cDNA or gDNA.

The CDR3 is 15 amino acids. After removal of 3 bases from V and 4 bases from J, the junction contained 3 bases not matched to a gene. From germline, CDR1 is LGHNA and CDR2 YNFKEQ. As originally analysed: Reference gene primers were amplified, and this amplification served to estimate nucleated cell counts. Measured with immunoSEQ multiplex PCR; TCRdb has only the in-frame clones, and not every one. For V, J and clone size, that table is used; D and trimming come from the DNA. This sample yields fewer than 250,000 clones, of which 80% to 85% are seen a single time; about a fifth belongs to the top ten.

Sequencing used peripheral blood. This chain links TRBV4-2 with TRBJ2-2; 9 positions agree with TRBD2. The receptor comes from a human donor in a cohort sampled during active COVID-19. The CDR3 DNA is TGTGCCAGCAGCCAGAGTAGCGGGAGCACCGGGGAGCTGTTTTTT. This codes for CASSQSSGSTGELFF.